Listed below are T cell receptor beta chains from one sample, sequenced in a study of cytomegalovirus exposure and HLA in healthy donors. This table comes from immunoSEQ multiplex PCR, and its TCRdb copy is limited to in-frame clones, with some not included. In the table there are fewer than 250,000 clones, about 90% of which are singletons. Sequencing was performed on PBMCs. These receptors all stem from a man aged 25-45 years in good health and CMV-seronegative. Each CDR3 is given with its conserved first and last residue. The order of the fields is D gene, clone size, V gene, J gene, CDR3 DNA, CDR3 protein. D genes are given only for firm matches. Size is omitted from some rows. Given values are once, few, many or a class for expanded clones.

>-|-|TRBV7-9|TRBJ2-7
TGTGCCAGCAGCTCCACGACTTCCTACGAGCAGTACTTC
CASSSTTSYEQYF
>-|-|TRBV15|TRBJ2-7
TGTGCCACCCGGGCGGGGACTGGGCAGTACTTC
CATRAGTGQYF
>TRBD1|once|TRBV18|TRBJ1-1
TGTGCCAGCTCACTGGGACAGGGGAACACTGAAGCTTTCTTT
CASSLGQGNTEAFF
>-|-|TRBV2|TRBJ1-2
TGTGCCAGCAGTGAGATGGCAGGCCCTCTACCGTCTGGCTACACCTTC
CASSEMAGPLPSGYTF
>TRBD1|-|TRBV5-1|TRBJ1-1
TGCGCCAGCAGCATAACAGGGGGCTTGGGGACTGAAGCTTTCTTT
CASSITGGLGTEAFF
>-|-|TRBV28|TRBJ1-1
TGTGCCATCCAAGGTACCCTAAGTCGGAGTACTGAAGCTTTCTTT
CAIQGTLSRSTEAFF
>TRBD1|-|TRBV27|TRBJ2-1
TGTGCCAGCAGTTGGCGGGGACAGGGGTATGAGCAGTTCTTC
CASSWRGQGYEQFF
>-|-|TRBV28|TRBJ2-1
TGTGCCAGCACTTTTGAGGTTCCATCGAGCGAGCAGTTCTTC
CASTFEVPSSEQFF
>TRBD1|-|TRBV5-1|TRBJ2-7
TGCGCCAGCTTCAGGGACAGGGGTCGCGAGCAGTACTTC
CASFRDRGREQYF
>TRBD1|-|TRBV5-4|TRBJ2-1
TGTGCCAGCAGCATACCGGGACAGGGGTCCTACAATGAGCAGTTCTTC
CASSIPGQGSYNEQFF
>-|-|TRBV9|TRBJ1-2
TGTGCCAGCAGCGTTCTCAGGGGAAGCGGCTACACCTTC
CASSVLRGSGYTF
>TRBD2|-|TRBV19|TRBJ2-3
TGCGCCAGTACCCCAGGCCTAGCGGCGAGCACAGATACGCAGTATTTT
CASTPGLAASTDTQYF
>TRBD1|-|TRBV7-9|TRBJ1-1
TGTGCCAGCAGCCCAACCCCGGGACAGGGCAGGGTCGCTGAAGCTTTCTTT
CASSPTPGQGRVAEAFF
>-|-|TRBV7-8|TRBJ1-6
TGTGCCAGCAGCTTAGCGCTGGGGAGAACTTCACCCCTCCACTTT
CASSLALGRTSPLHF
>-|-|TRBV5-1|TRBJ2-5
TGCGCCAGCAGCCCACAGGCTGAAGAGACCCAGTACTTC
CASSPQAEETQYF
>TRBD1|-|TRBV7-9|TRBJ2-5
TGTGCCAGCTACAGGGGCCAAGAGACCCAGTACTTC
CASYRGQETQYF
>TRBD1|-|TRBV11-2|TRBJ1-2
TGTGCCAGCAGCTTAGGGAATACAGGGGCGCCTCCCTATGGCTACACCTTC
CASSLGNTGAPPYGYTF
>-|-|TRBV28|TRBJ1-1
TGTGCCACCCAACAACTGGGGGGGAGGAACACTGAAGCTTTCTTT
CATQQLGGRNTEAFF
>TRBD2|-|TRBV10-3|TRBJ2-3
TGTGCCATCAGGCTACTAGCGGACACAGATACGCAGTATTTT
CAIRLLADTDTQYF
>-|-|TRBV7-9|TRBJ2-7
TGTTCCAGCAGCTATGGACTGGCCTACGAGCAGTACTTC
CSSSYGLAYEQYF
>TRBD2|-|TRBV27|TRBJ2-7
TGTGCCAGCTTTGGGGGGGACGAGCAGTACTTC
CASFGGDEQYF
>-|few|TRBV7-9|TRBJ1-1
TGTGCCAGCAGCTTAGGCGGCGGAGGACGGAAGAACACTGAAGCTTTCTTT
CASSLGGGGRKNTEAFF
>-|-|TRBV28|TRBJ1-1
TGTGCCAGCAGTTTACGCGGAAGCGAGAACACTGAAGCTTTCTTT
CASSLRGSENTEAFF
>-|-|TRBV25-1|TRBJ2-1
TGTGCCAGCAGTGTCCTTGCGGGCCGCCCAACTGAGCAGTTCTTC
CASSVLAGRPTEQFF
>-|-|TRBV18|TRBJ1-1
TGTGCCAGCTCACCACTCCCAGGGGCGCAGGGCGCTTTCTTT
CASSPLPGAQGAFF
>TRBD2|-|TRBV7-8|TRBJ2-3
TGTGCCAGCAGCTTATGGCGGGAGGGCAACACAGATACGCAGTATTTT
CASSLWREGNTDTQYF
>TRBD1|-|TRBV29-1|TRBJ2-5
TGCAGCGCTTTACAGGGGGGCTCTAAAGAGACCCAGTACTTC
CSALQGGSKETQYF
>-|-|TRBV7-9|TRBJ2-7
TGTGCCAGCAGCTCCCTCGGAGGAGGCGGCGAGCAGTACTTC
CASSSLGGGGEQYF
>TRBD1|-|TRBV5-6|TRBJ2-1
TGTGCCAGCAGCTTGTCGGGACAGAACAATGAGCAGTTCTTC
CASSLSGQNNEQFF
>-|-|TRBV5-1|TRBJ2-1
TGCGCCAGCCGCGACTCGCCGGACAATGAGCAGTTCTTC
CASRDSPDNEQFF
>TRBD1|-|TRBV5-6|TRBJ1-1
TGTGCCAGCAGCTTCCGGGACAGCCATGAAGCTTTCTTT
CASSFRDSHEAFF
>-|-|TRBV5-5|TRBJ1-2
TGTGCCAGCAAAGCCGAGTGGGGGGACTATGGCTACACCTTC
CASKAEWGDYGYTF
>-|-|TRBV27|TRBJ1-1
TGTGCCAGCAGTCCTTGGGGGGTGGGAAACACTGAAGCTTTCTTT
CASSPWGVGNTEAFF
>TRBD1|-|TRBV5-6|TRBJ2-7
TGTGCCAGCAGCTCCGGGACAGGGGTCTACGAGCAGTACTTC
CASSSGTGVYEQYF
>TRBD1|-|TRBV7-6|TRBJ1-2
TGTGCCAGCAGCCCCGGGACAGGGGGTCGCGGCTACACCTTC
CASSPGTGGRGYTF
>TRBD2|once|TRBV28|TRBJ2-3
TGTGCCAGCACCCGACTAGCGAGCACAGATACGCAGTATTTT
CASTRLASTDTQYF
>-|few|TRBV9|TRBJ2-7
TGTGCCAGCAGCGTAGGACTAGCCTACGAGCAGTACTTC
CASSVGLAYEQYF
>-|-|TRBV6-1|TRBJ1-1
TGTGCCAGCACCACCCGGGGGAGGGCTTTCTTT
CASTTRGRAFF
>TRBD1|-|TRBV19|TRBJ1-2
TGTGCCAGTAGTATGGGAAGCGGACAGGGCCCCGAGAGGGGCTACACCTTC
CASSMGSGQGPERGYTF
>TRBD1|-|TRBV5-6|TRBJ2-3
TGTGCCAGCAGCCCACCCCGGAGGACAGGGTTAACAGATACGCAGTATTTT
CASSPPRRTGLTDTQYF
>TRBD1|once|TRBV6-5|TRBJ1-3
TGTGCCAGCAGAGGGACAGGGGCAAACACCATATATTTT
CASRGTGANTIYF
>TRBD1|-|TRBV30|TRBJ1-5
TGTGCCTGGCAGGGGGGAGAAGATCAGCCCCAGCATTTT
CAWQGGEDQPQHF
>TRBD2|-|TRBV30|TRBJ2-1
TGTGCCTGGGAAACCGGGGCTAGCGGGAGAAATGAGCAGTTCTTC
CAWETGASGRNEQFF
>-|-|TRBV7-9|TRBJ2-3
TGTGCCAGCAGCACCAGCGGGTTAACAGATACGCAGTATTTT
CASSTSGLTDTQYF
>TRBD1|-|TRBV2|TRBJ1-1
TGTGCCAGCAGTAGACAGGGGGCCGAATGGACTGAAGCTTTCTTT
CASSRQGAEWTEAFF
>TRBD1|-|TRBV6-5|TRBJ2-5
TGTGCCGTTAAGTCAGGGGGCTCAGAGACCCAGTACTTC
CAVKSGGSETQYF
>TRBD1|-|TRBV25-1|TRBJ2-7
TGTGCCAGCAGGGGGACAGCCTCCTACGAGCAGTACTTC
CASRGTASYEQYF
>TRBD1|-|TRBV5-1|TRBJ2-2
TGCGCCAGCAGCTCCGGGACAGGGGGTACCGGGGAGCTGTTTTTT
CASSSGTGGTGELFF
>TRBD1|-|TRBV2|TRBJ1-1
TGTGCCAGCAGTGGACCAGGGGGGAGAGGAGTCAACACTGAAGCTTTCTTT
CASSGPGGRGVNTEAFF
>-|-|TRBV7-2|TRBJ2-7
TGTGCCAGCAGCTTGGGGCCCTATGGTTCCGAGCAGTACTTC
CASSLGPYGSEQYF
>-|-|TRBV4-1|TRBJ1-1
TGCGCCAGCAGCCTATCGGGTGAAGGCGACACTGAAGCTTTCTTT
CASSLSGEGDTEAFF
>TRBD1|-|TRBV5-4|TRBJ1-2
TGTGCCAGCAAGGTGACAGGGGACTATGGCTACACCTTC
CASKVTGDYGYTF